The 2 T cell receptor beta chains given below trace back to one sample, sequenced in a study of blood T cells in healthy people across ages (dated by TCRdb to the mid-2010s). The library was made by 5' RACE. These reads were obtained on an Illumina HiSeq 2500. A second PCR of about 6 to 11 cycles was performed with a sample-barcoded 5' primer and a J-beta primer mix. TCRdb's own reprocessing of the public reads used fastp at Q25 and MiXCR and kept productive beta chains. Here each entry gathers all rows of one CDR3 protein and keeps the most common genes and DNA. The sample includes around 1,500,000 distinct CDR3 sequences, with 28% observed a single time. About 7.7% of the sample is in the top ten clones. Sequencing was done on a sample of blood. The source of these receptors is a woman aged 25-40 years in good health.

In this sample, this clonotype turned up many times. The rearrangement links TRBV10-2 to TRBJ2-7; TRBD1 agrees at 8 bases. Trimming removed 5 bases from V and 7 bases from J; junction bases left unmatched: 7. The CDR3 is made up of 13 amino acids. Germline V gives CDR1 WSHSY, CDR2 SAAADI. The CDR3 nucleotides are TGCGCCAGCAGTACTACAGGGGGTGTGGAGCAGTACTTC. Translated, it gives CASSTTGGVEQYF.

The J gene is TRBJ1-1, the V gene TRBV24-1, with a possible D match to TRBD1 (6 bases). Germline CDR1 and CDR2: KGHDR and SFDVKD. V lost 3 bases and J lost 8, with 18 bases in between. The CDR3 extends over 15 amino acids. The CDR3 coding sequence is TGTGCCACCAGTGATCGCTCTACAGGGTTTACAGAAGCTTTCTTT. Residues: CATSDRSTGFTEAFF.